Below, 13 T cell receptor beta chains from the same sample are listed, as sequenced in a study of blood T cell repertoires in COVID-19. TCRdb keeps only in-frame clones here, not all; method: immunoSEQ multiplex PCR. The sample lists about 200,000 clones, about 80% occurring once. Sequencing used PBMCs or T cells enriched from blood (not recorded which). The receptor set was obtained from a man aged 35 to 55 who had recovered from COVID-19.

The chain has TRBV29-1 and TRBJ1-1; TRBD1 matches 8 bases. In germline, CDR1 is SQVTM, CDR2 ANQGSEA. The CDR3 has 13 residues. After removal of 6 bases from V and 4 bases from J, the junction contained 7 bases not matched to a gene. CDR3 region: CSVKQGGSTEAFF. The CDR3 DNA follows: TGCAGCGTAAAACAGGGGGGGAGCACTGAAGCTTTCTTT.

This chain connects TRBV19 to TRBJ1-2, with 8 bases lining up with TRBD1. Trimming cost V 3 bases and J 8 bases; bases outside gene matches: 8. There are 14 residues in the CDR3. Germline V gene data show CDR1 as LNHDA and CDR2 as SQIVND (reference sequence). The CDR3 region is CASSIARQGLGYTF. DNA for the CDR3: TGTGCCAGTAGTATCGCACGACAGGGGTTGGGCTACACCTTC.

This clone was picked up one time. The chain uses TRBV19 and TRBJ1-1, with D perhaps matching TRBD1 (5 bases). Germline lookup yields CDR1 LNHDA and CDR2 SQIVND (reference sequence). The CDR3 is 15 residues long. V lost 5 bases to trimming and J lost 4 bases, with 17 bases between them. The CDR3 DNA reads as TGTGCCAGTAGTGTCTACATGGGGCCAGGCACTGAAGCTTTCTTT. Translated, it gives CASSVYMGPGTEAFF.

This clone occurred a few times. The CDR3 nucleotides read TGTGCCAGCAGCCTTGCACTGGGGCAGGGTGACTATGGCTACACCTTC. This encodes CASSLALGQGDYGYTF. This chain links TRBV28 with TRBJ1-2; maybe TRBD1 (5 bases). This CDR3 contains 16 residues. Germline V lookup: CDR1 MDHEN, CDR2 SYDVKM. Trimming removed 6 bases at V and 3 bases at J, with 20 bases between.

This clone came up once. The J gene is TRBJ1-6, the V gene TRBV5-4; a possible D gene is TRBD1 (6 bases). V lost 7 bases, J lost 6 bases, and 11 bases lay in between. The length of the CDR3 is 13 residues. The V gene's germline CDR1 is SGHNT and CDR2 YYREEE (reference sequence). The CDR3 nucleotides are TGTGCCAGCCGGGGGGCCCCTAATTCACCCCTCCACTTT. This codes for CASRGAPNSPLHF.

The chain links TRBV4-1 to TRBJ2-7; a possible D gene is TRBD2 (5 bases). With 3 bases removed from V and 7 bases from J, the gap between germline ends came to 13 bases. Germline V gives CDR1 MGHRA, CDR2 YSYEKL. CDR3 length equals 13 residues. The CDR3 DNA reads TGCGCCAGCAGCCAGTACACTAGGTGGGAGCAGTACTTC. Its protein is CASSQYTRWEQYF.

This chain uses TRBV11-1 with TRBJ1-1; 9 positions match TRBD1. The CDR3 spans 14 residues. Germline V gene data show CDR1 as SGHAT and CDR2 as FQDESV (reference sequence). V gave up 6 bases and J gave up 5 bases; unmatched junction bases: 7. In nucleotides, the CDR3 is TGTGCCAGCAGGATACAGGGGGCTGGGACTGAAGCTTTCTTT. Its translation: CASRIQGAGTEAFF.

The genes are TRBV28 and TRBJ1-1, with unresolved D. The V end was cut by 3 bases, the J end by 8 bases, with 7 bases between. This CDR3 contains 11 residues. CDR1 and CDR2 (germline): MDHEN, SYDVKM. The CDR3 loop reads CASSFRFEAFF. The CDR3 nucleotides are TGTGCCAGCAGTTTCCGGTTCGAAGCTTTCTTT.

This clone was counted only a few times. V and J are TRBV28 and TRBJ2-7; D may be TRBD2 (6 bases). The V gene's germline CDR1 is MDHEN and CDR2 SYDVKM. With 5 bases removed from V and 4 bases from J, the gap between germline ends came to 12 bases. The CDR3 is 13 residues long. In nucleotides, the CDR3 is TGTGCCAGCAGTCCCCCTCGGGGGTACGAGCAGTACTTC. Encoded protein: CASSPPRGYEQYF.

The chain uses TRBV10-3 and TRBJ1-4, with 8 positions matching TRBD1. V dropped 10 bases and J dropped 7; count of bases not matched to a gene: 5. The germline V gene has CDR1 ENHRY and CDR2 SYGVKD. The CDR3 extends over 12 amino acids. The CDR3 protein is CATRGQGEKLFF. In DNA, the CDR3 is TGTGCCACACGCGGACAGGGTGAAAAACTGTTTTTT.

This chain connects TRBV28 to TRBJ2-7, with a tentative D call TRBD2 (5 bases). Germline CDR1 MDHEN, CDR2 SYDVKM. This CDR3 comprises 14 residues. V gave up 1 base and J gave up 3 bases, with 10 bases separating them. The CDR3 protein is CASSLSGVDYEQYF. In DNA form, the CDR3 reads TGTGCCAGCAGTTTATCCGGGGTCGACTACGAGCAGTACTTC.

This clone was recorded at least ten times. The same CDR3 arises from other DNA sequences in this sample as well. The chain carries TRBV7-3 and TRBJ2-5, with 8 positions matching TRBD2. CDR1 and CDR2 (germline): SGHTA, FQGTGA. The V and J ends lost 5 bases and 5 bases, in that order; junction bases with no gene match: 4. This CDR3 comprises 13 residues. The CDR3 region has the DNA TGTGCCAGCAGCCTACGGGAGGGGGAGACCCAGTACTTC. It yields the protein CASSLREGETQYF.

The J gene is TRBJ1-5, the V gene TRBV7-9; maybe TRBD1 (5 bases). The germline V and J ends were trimmed by 3 bases and 5 bases, with 11 bases remaining between them. Germline lookup yields CDR1 SEHNR and CDR2 FQNEAQ (reference sequence). This CDR3 contains 14 residues. CDR3 DNA: TGTGCCAGCAGCTTCGGGGGAATGGATCAGCCCCAGCATTTT. This sequence encodes CASSFGGMDQPQHF.